The 27 T cell receptor beta chains listed next were all sequenced from one sample in a study of blood T cells in healthy people across ages (dated by TCRdb to between 2015 and 2017). Library creation used 5' RACE. A second PCR of roughly 7 to 12 cycles was run with a J-beta primer mix and a sample-barcoded 5' primer. TCRdb itself trimmed the public reads at Q25 with fastp, ran MiXCR and retained productive beta chains. Identical CDR3 proteins give one entry, which carries the most common genes and DNA. A total of around 2 million distinct CDR3 sequences appear in this sample, roughly 43% of them only once. The ten largest clones add up to around 23% of the sample. Sequencing was carried out using blood. The receptors were sampled from a human donor in good health.

This chain joins TRBV12-5 and TRBJ1-2; TRBD1 might be the D (5 bases). The V gene lost 0 bases and the J gene lost 0 bases, with 20 bases spanning the gap. The CDR3 has 19 amino acids. CDR1 and CDR2 from the germline V gene are LGHNT and FRNRAP. The CDR3 DNA reads TGTGCTAGTGGTTTGGTACTTGGGCGGGGGAGTGCGGCTAACTATGGCTACACCTTC. Amino acid sequence: CASGLVLGRGSAANYGYTF.

This clonotype was found a few times. As DNA, the CDR3 is TGTGCCACCAGTGACAATGACAGGGCCCAGACCGGGGAGCTGTTTTTT. As protein: CATSDNDRAQTGELFF. The chain uses TRBV24-1 and TRBJ2-2; 7 bases are a match to TRBD1. Germline V CDR1 and CDR2: KGHDR, SFDVKD. V lost 4 bases to trimming and J lost 5 bases; unmatched junction nucleotides: 9. There are 16 residues in the CDR3.

Only a few counts were recorded for this clonotype. The chain links TRBV13 to TRBJ2-7, with 7 bases fitting TRBD1. Germline V gene data show CDR1 as PRHDT and CDR2 as FYEKMQ (reference sequence). The length of the CDR3 is 16 residues. The V segment lost 0 bases and the J segment 1 base; nucleotides outside the gene matches: 6. CDR3 coding DNA: TGTGCCAGCAGCTTAGGCGAAGAGGGGGCTTCCTACGAGCAGTACTTC. Its protein product is CASSLGEEGASYEQYF.

V usage is TRBV29-1 and J usage is TRBJ2-5; D is unresolved. The germline V and J ends were trimmed by 7 bases and 5 bases, with 11 bases remaining between them. Germline loops: CDR1 SQVTM, CDR2 ANQGSEA. The length of the CDR3 is 11 residues. The CDR3 reads CSATRSETQYF. The CDR3 DNA sequence: TGCAGCGCCACAAGGTCCGAGACCCAGTACTTC.

This clonotype was found many times. This sequence joins TRBV9 and TRBJ2-4; 9 bases map to TRBD1. TRBJ2-7 matches the DNA end more closely, so the J call is doubtful. This CDR3 is built from 16 residues. Looked up from germline, CDR1 is SGDLS and CDR2 is YYNGEE. The CDR3 loop is CASSVGVRDRVAEQYF. CDR3 coding DNA: TGTGCCAGCAGCGTCGGTGTTCGGGACAGGGTAGCCGAGCAGTACTTC.

The chain joins TRBV20-1 to TRBJ2-1; D gene ambiguous. CDR3 length equals 11 residues. Looked up from germline, CDR1 is DFQATT and CDR2 is SNEGSKA (reference sequence). The germline V and J ends were trimmed by 1 base and 5 bases, with 3 bases remaining between them. DNA for the CDR3: TGCAGTGCTAGAGCAAACAATGAGCAGTTCTTC. As protein: CSARANNEQFF.

The chain recombines TRBV12-3 or TRBV12-4 with TRBJ1-4; maybe TRBD1 (5 bases). The ends were cut back, 4 bases at V and 6 bases at J, with 12 bases in the middle. This CDR3 spans 14 amino acids. For the CDR3, the DNA is TGTGCCAGCAGTTCATTCGGGGGGGATGAAAAACTGTTTTTT. Translated: CASSSFGGDEKLFF.

In this sample, this clonotype turned up once. This chain uses TRBV20-1 with TRBJ1-2; D may be TRBD1 (5 bases). Per germline, CDR1 DFQATT and CDR2 SNEGSKA (reference sequence). There are 15 residues in the CDR3. V was trimmed by 5 bases and J by 2 bases, leaving 18 bases between them. The CDR3 coding sequence is TGCAGTGCTTACGCGGGGGTTCGTACAAACTATGGCTACACCTTC. Protein: CSAYAGVRTNYGYTF.

As regards this clonotype: Germline and junction disagree at one end, which may indicate a read error. The V gene is TRBV4-2, the J gene TRBJ2-5; D is unclear. The better agreement between TRBJ2-7 and the DNA end casts doubt on the J call. This CDR3 contains 13 residues. Germline CDR1 and CDR2: LGHNA and YNFKEQ. CDR3 amino acids: CASSHLGSFEQYF. In nucleotides, the CDR3 is TGTGCCAGCAGCCATCTCGGATCCTTCGAGCAGTACTTC.

This clonotype was recorded a few times. This chain joins TRBV7-9 and TRBJ1-2; the D gene is possibly TRBD1 (5 bases). V lost 2 bases, J lost 1 base, and 17 bases lay in between. The CDR3 runs 17 residues. CDR1 SEHNR and CDR2 FQNEAQ come from the germline V gene (reference sequence). The CDR3 reads CASSLPDDRILNYGYTF. CDR3 coding DNA: TGTGCCAGCAGCTTACCGGACGACAGAATTCTTAACTATGGCTACACCTTC.

The gene calls are TRBV20-1 and TRBJ1-1; 8 bases are shared with TRBD1. The length of the CDR3 is 13 residues. Trimming at V came to 4 bases and at J to 6 bases, leaving 7 bases not matched to a gene. CDR1 DFQATT and CDR2 SNEGSKA come from the germline V gene (reference sequence). CDR3 amino acids: CSATTGGRAEAFF. CDR3 coding DNA: TGCAGTGCTACAACAGGGGGGAGGGCTGAAGCTTTCTTT.

V and J are TRBV3-1 and TRBJ2-4; tentatively, D is TRBD1 or TRBD2 (5 bases each). V lost 1 base to trimming and J lost 7 bases, with 11 bases between them. CDR3 length: 14 amino acids. Germline CDR1 LGHDT, CDR2 YNNKEL (reference sequence). The CDR3 sequence: CASSQVRGENIQYF. The DNA for the CDR3 is TGTGCCAGCAGCCAAGTACGAGGGGAGAACATTCAGTACTTC. Drawing the rest from reference TRBV3-1 and TRBJ2-4, the complete variable domain is DTAVSQTPKYLVTQMGNDKSIKCEQNLGHDTMYWYKQDSKKFLKIMFSYNNKELIINETVPNRFSPKSPDKAHLNLHINSLELGDSAVYFCASSQVRGENIQYFGAGTRLSVL.

This clonotype turned up a few times. A much larger clone differs by one base, so this may be a read error. This chain joins TRBV7-9 and TRBJ1-5; D gene ambiguous. The germline V and J ends were trimmed by 4 bases and 3 bases, with 4 bases remaining between them. The CDR3 spans 12 residues. CDR1 is SEHNR, CDR2 FQNEAQ, per germline (reference sequence). The CDR3 region has the DNA TGTGCCAGCAGCTGGGACAATCAGCCCCAGCATTTT. Protein sequence: CASSWDNQPQHF.

Only a few counts were recorded for this clonotype. The chain carries TRBV28 and TRBJ2-7; D not resolved. Germline V gene lookup returns CDR1 MDHEN and CDR2 SYDVKM. Trimming removed 7 bases from V and 1 base from J, with 17 bases in between. The CDR3 extends over 15 amino acids. The CDR3 DNA sequence: TGTGCCAGCAACGACTTGGGATTTGGGTCCTACGAGCAGTACTTC. Amino acid sequence: CASNDLGFGSYEQYF.

A word on this clonotype: Relative to the germline gene, one junction end is altered; a read error may explain this. The gene calls are TRBV20-1 and TRBJ2-1; the D gene is possibly TRBD2 (6 bases). There are 15 residues in the CDR3. The germline V gene has CDR1 DFQATT and CDR2 SNEGSKA (reference sequence). The CDR3 sequence is CGATRWDSAGDEQFF. The CDR3 DNA follows: TGCGGTGCTACGAGGTGGGACTCCGCCGGGGATGAGCAGTTCTTC.

V usage is TRBV7-6 and J usage is TRBJ2-3, with D perhaps TRBD1 (5 bases). Germline CDR1 SGHVS, CDR2 FNYEAQ. The ends were cut back, 0 bases at V and 2 bases at J, with 9 bases in the middle. The CDR3 is made up of 15 amino acids. CDR3 coding DNA: TGTGCCAGCAGCTTAGCCGACAGCCTCACAGATACGCAGTATTTT. It specifies CASSLADSLTDTQYF. Using reference TRBV7-6 and TRBJ2-3 for the parts outside the CDR3, the full variable domain is GAGVSQSPRYKVTKRGQDVALRCDPISGHVSLYWYRQALGQGPEFLTYFNYEAQQDKSGLPNDRFSAERPEGSISTLTIQRTEQRDSAMYRCASSLADSLTDTQYFGPGTRLTVL.

The chain joins TRBV4-1 to TRBJ1-2; the match to TRBD1 covers 11 bases. Germline V gives CDR1 MGHRA, CDR2 YSYEKL. J gave up 4 bases and V 0 bases, and 19 bases lay outside the gene matches. The length of the CDR3 is 21 residues. The CDR3 loop reads CASSQDRLSGTGGLRSYGYTF. The CDR3, as DNA: TGCGCCAGCAGCCAAGACCGATTGTCTGGGACAGGGGGTTTAAGAAGCTATGGCTACACCTTC.

This clonotype was observed a few times. This chain connects TRBV20-1 to TRBJ2-1; 8 bases match TRBD2. Germline CDR1 and CDR2: DFQATT and SNEGSKA (reference sequence). V was clipped by 0 bases and J by 7 bases; unmatched bases: 17. CDR3 length: 18 amino acids. DNA of the CDR3: TGCAGTGCTAGAGATCTGAGGGCCAGCGGGGGACAAAAAAATGAGCAGTTCTTC. It is translated as CSARDLRASGGQKNEQFF.

The gene calls are TRBV5-6 and TRBJ1-1; D remains unclear. The V and J ends lost 5 bases and 3 bases respectively, with 11 bases between them. The CDR3 extends over 13 amino acids. The germline gives CDR1 SGHDT, CDR2 YYEEEE. The CDR3 is CASRGFLYTEAFF. DNA for the CDR3: TGTGCCAGCAGAGGTTTCCTTTACACTGAAGCTTTCTTT.

The table lists this clonotype with a few counts. V gene TRBV4-1 combines with J gene TRBJ2-3; D is perhaps TRBD1 or TRBD2 (5 bases each). The germline V gene encodes CDR1 MGHRA and CDR2 YSYEKL. The CDR3 loop spans 16 amino acids. V gave up 4 bases and J gave up 2 bases, with 16 bases separating them. CDR3 region: CASSPRGLSATDTQYF. The CDR3 nucleotides are TGCGCCAGCAGCCCGAGGGGCCTTTCGGCCACAGATACGCAGTATTTT.

The chain uses TRBV6-5 and TRBJ1-2; D possibly corresponds to TRBD1 (5 bases). From germline, CDR1 is MNHEY and CDR2 SVGAGI. Deletions cut 10 bases from V and 4 bases from J, with 16 bases between. The CDR3 has 13 residues. The CDR3 coding sequence is TGTGCCATCCCTGACCGGGACCGCTATGGCTACACCTTC. It specifies CAIPDRDRYGYTF.

A few counts support this clonotype. V usage is TRBV6-4 and J usage is TRBJ2-1, with 7 bases fitting TRBD1. CDR1 and CDR2 from the germline V gene are MRHNA and SNTAGT. The CDR3 runs 17 residues. V dropped 6 bases and J dropped 6; count of bases not matched to a gene: 17. CDR3 amino acids: CASSGPRPDRAGNEQFF. DNA for the CDR3: TGTGCCAGCAGCGGTCCTAGACCAGACAGGGCCGGCAATGAGCAGTTCTTC.

This clonotype was picked up a small number of times. The rearrangement links TRBV7-2 to TRBJ2-5, with 11 bases identical to TRBD1. CDR3 length: 16 amino acids. V was pared by 3 bases and J by 5 bases, with 8 bases of the junction left unmatched. Germline values: CDR1 SGHTA, CDR2 FQGNSA. CDR3 sequence: CASSFSGQGARETQYF. The CDR3, as DNA: TGTGCCAGCAGCTTCTCCGGACAGGGGGCTAGGGAGACCCAGTACTTC. The full variable domain, with the rest looked up from reference TRBV7-2 and TRBJ2-5, is GAGVSQSPSNKVTEKGKDVELRCDPISGHTALYWYRQSLGQGLEFLIYFQGNSAPDKSGLPSDRFSAERTGGSVSTLTIQRTQQEDSAVYLCASSFSGQGARETQYFGPGTRLLVL.

The chain uses TRBV3-1 and TRBJ1-5; D may be TRBD1 (5 bases). Trimming removed 4 bases from V and 0 bases from J, with 7 bases in between. The germline CDR1 and CDR2 sequences are LGHDT and YNNKEL (reference sequence). This CDR3 is built from 14 residues. The CDR3 DNA follows: TGTGCCAGCAGCCGGGGGATTAGCAATCAGCCCCAGCATTTT. Translating it yields CASSRGISNQPQHF.

The gene calls are TRBV11-3 and TRBJ2-4; D gene uncertain. The germline V gene has CDR1 SGHNT and CDR2 YENEEA. The ends were cut back, 2 bases at V and 6 bases at J, with 14 bases in the middle. The CDR3 extends over 15 amino acids. The CDR3 protein is CASSLSLGQTNIQYF. The CDR3 region has the DNA TGTGCCAGCAGCTTAAGTTTAGGCCAGACAAACATTCAGTACTTC.

V usage is TRBV20-1 and J usage is TRBJ1-2, with D tentatively TRBD1 (6 bases). V was shortened by 5 bases and J by 4 bases, with 11 bases between the two germline ends. Germline-derived CDR1 and CDR2 are DFQATT and SNEGSKA (reference sequence). The CDR3 extends over 12 amino acids. The CDR3 nucleotides read TGCAGTGCTGAACAGGGCGGCTATGGCTACACCTTC. Translation gives CSAEQGGYGYTF.

This clonotype was detected many times. The gene calls are TRBV4-1 and TRBJ2-7, with 7 bases matching TRBD1. V gave up 1 base and J gave up 4 bases; unmatched junction bases: 13. There are 17 residues in the CDR3. Germline CDR1 MGHRA, CDR2 YSYEKL. The CDR3 is CASSQVGTAGTAYEQYF. The CDR3 coding sequence is TGCGCCAGCAGCCAAGTCGGCACTGCCGGGACAGCATACGAGCAGTACTTC.